This T cell receptor beta chain was recovered during a study of T cells in Graves' hyperthyroidism and ophthalmopathy. Broader study findings: In blood, most of the thyroid clonotypes expanded above 0.001 were also present.

With respect to this clonotype: The antigen is not known.

After removal of 0 bases from V and 6 bases from J, the junction contained 14 bases not matched to a gene. This CDR3 is built from 19 residues. Germline V gene data show CDR1 as KGHDR and CDR2 as SFDVKD. The study defined stable Graves' hyperthyroidism as no ophthalmopathy progression within 18 months. The CDR3 regions of TCR beta were amplified from RNA transcripts. First-round RT-PCR targeting the TCR CDR3 was performed with the HTBI primer set. TCRdb recomputed calls from the multiplex PCR reads with MiXCR, one row per CDR3 protein. Counted here are over 450,000 distinct CDR3 sequences, approximately 15% occurring once; the ten biggest clones make up around 17%.

Sample: blood. The sequence derives from a woman aged 18-35 years with Graves' hyperthyroidism. The V and J genes are TRBV24-1 and TRBJ2-2; 8 nucleotides align to TRBD1. In nucleotides, the CDR3 is TGTGCCACCAGTGATTTGGAGCTCTCGGGGCAGGGGGCGGCCGGGGAGCTGTTTTTT. Translation gives CATSDLELSGQGAAGELFF.